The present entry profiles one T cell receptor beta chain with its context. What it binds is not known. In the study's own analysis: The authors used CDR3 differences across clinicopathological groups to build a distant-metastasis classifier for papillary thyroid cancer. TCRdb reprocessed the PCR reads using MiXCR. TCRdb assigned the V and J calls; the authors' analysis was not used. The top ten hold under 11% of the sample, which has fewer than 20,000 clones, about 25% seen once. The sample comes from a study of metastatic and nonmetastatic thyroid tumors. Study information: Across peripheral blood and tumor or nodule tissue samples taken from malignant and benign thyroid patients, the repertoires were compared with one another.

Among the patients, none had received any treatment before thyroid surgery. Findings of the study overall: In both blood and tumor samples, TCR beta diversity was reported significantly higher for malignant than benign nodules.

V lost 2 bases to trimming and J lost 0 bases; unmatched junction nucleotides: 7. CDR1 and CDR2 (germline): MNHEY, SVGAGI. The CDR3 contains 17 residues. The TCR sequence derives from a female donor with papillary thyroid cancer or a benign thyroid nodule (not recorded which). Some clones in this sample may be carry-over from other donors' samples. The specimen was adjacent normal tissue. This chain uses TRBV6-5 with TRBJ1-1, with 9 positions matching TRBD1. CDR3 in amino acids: CASSYLPDRGMNTEAFF. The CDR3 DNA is TGTGCCAGCAGTTACCTACCGGACAGGGGTATGAACACTGAAGCTTTCTTT.